This T cell receptor beta chain was identified during a study of cytomegalovirus exposure and HLA in healthy donors. Germline V gene data show CDR1 as LNHDA and CDR2 as SQIVND (reference sequence). The CDR3 has 14 amino acids. With 5 bases clipped from V and 2 bases from J, the junction kept 5 bases outside the gene matches. PCR amplification relied on 60 Vbeta primers (plus 13 Jbeta primers). In the authors' workflow: As a later analysis found, there were approximately 80 million unique TCR beta chains, of which approximately 10 million were shared. Sequencing used immunoSEQ multiplex PCR; TCRdb keeps in-frame clones, though not all of them. That table gives V, J and clone size, and the DNA gave D and trimming. The sample holds 150,000 to 250,000 clones, about 80% seen once.

The J gene is TRBJ2-7, the V gene TRBV19; 8 bases are shared with TRBD1. Sequencing input: PBMCs. The clonotype originates from a man between 25 and 39 years old in good health and CMV-seronegative. As DNA, the CDR3 is TGTGCCAGTAGTCCCGGACAGGGCGCCTACGAGCAGTACTTC. Its translation: CASSPGQGAYEQYF.